This T cell receptor (beta chain) comes out of a study of cytotoxic CD8 clonotypes in ibrutinib-treated CLL. Study details: Response sampling occurred after a median 12 months of treatment (range 6 to 36).

Study-level results: In comparison with age-matched healthy donors, baseline clonality was higher and tracked circulating CD8+ T-cell counts. Clonality showed a rise at ibrutinib response that reversed toward baseline at progression.

TCRdb keeps only in-frame clones here, not all; method: immunoSEQ multiplex PCR. The data hold more than 55,000 clones, with roughly 70% observed a single time. This CDR3 has 15 residues. Germline V lookup: CDR1 SGHTA, CDR2 FQGNSA. Trimming pared 3 bases from V and 0 bases from J, leaving 8 bases between. As to this clone: What it binds is unknown.

The sample in question was PBMCs, obtained after 12 months of ibrutinib treatment. The chain joins TRBV7-2 to TRBJ2-2; D is ambiguous. The receptor was derived from a human donor with chronic lymphocytic leukemia. The CDR3 here is CASSLSGANTGELFF. The DNA for the CDR3 is TGTGCCAGCAGCTTGTCTGGCGCGAACACCGGGGAGCTGTTTTTT.